The T cell receptor beta chain described here comes from a study of blood T cell repertoires in COVID-19. Study-level information: The analysed material was cDNA or gDNA that came from T cells, B-cell-depleted T cells, or PBMCs.

This clone was seen a handful of times. Enrolment of Seattle patients took place during active infection, and they were followed longitudinally. Study processing details: From reference gene primer amplification, estimates of nucleated cell counts were derived. Assay used: immunoSEQ multiplex PCR; TCRdb lists only in-frame clones, some missing. Clone size and the V and J calls come from that table; the DNA yielded D and trimming. This table holds about 170,000 clones, about 87% found once. The material sequenced was peripheral blood. The TCR originated in a woman of 80 years or more with COVID-19, enrolled during active disease.

The chain's CDR3 is CASSYGRRETEAFF. The DNA of the CDR3 is TGTGCCAGCAGTTACGGACGCCGGGAGACTGAAGCTTTCTTT. This chain uses TRBV6-2 or TRBV6-3 with TRBJ1-1; the D is unclear. Trimming pared 2 bases from V and 5 bases from J, leaving 12 bases between. Looked up from germline, CDR1 is MNHEY and CDR2 is SVGEGT. This CDR3 has 14 residues.